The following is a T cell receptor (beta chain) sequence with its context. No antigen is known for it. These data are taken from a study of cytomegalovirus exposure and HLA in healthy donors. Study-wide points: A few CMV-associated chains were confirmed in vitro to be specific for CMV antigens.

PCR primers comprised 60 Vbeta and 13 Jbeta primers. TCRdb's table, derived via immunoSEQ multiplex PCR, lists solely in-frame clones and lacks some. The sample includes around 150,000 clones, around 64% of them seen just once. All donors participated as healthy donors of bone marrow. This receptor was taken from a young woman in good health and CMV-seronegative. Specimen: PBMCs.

The CDR3 DNA reads as TGCGCCAGCAGCCAAGAACAAACCAAGTCGCCCCAGCATTTT. This sequence encodes CASSQEQTKSPQHF. The chain couples TRBV4-1 to TRBJ1-5; the D is unclear. Deletions cut 0 bases from V and 9 bases from J, with 12 bases between. Per germline, CDR1 MGHRA and CDR2 YSYEKL. The CDR3 totals 14 residues.